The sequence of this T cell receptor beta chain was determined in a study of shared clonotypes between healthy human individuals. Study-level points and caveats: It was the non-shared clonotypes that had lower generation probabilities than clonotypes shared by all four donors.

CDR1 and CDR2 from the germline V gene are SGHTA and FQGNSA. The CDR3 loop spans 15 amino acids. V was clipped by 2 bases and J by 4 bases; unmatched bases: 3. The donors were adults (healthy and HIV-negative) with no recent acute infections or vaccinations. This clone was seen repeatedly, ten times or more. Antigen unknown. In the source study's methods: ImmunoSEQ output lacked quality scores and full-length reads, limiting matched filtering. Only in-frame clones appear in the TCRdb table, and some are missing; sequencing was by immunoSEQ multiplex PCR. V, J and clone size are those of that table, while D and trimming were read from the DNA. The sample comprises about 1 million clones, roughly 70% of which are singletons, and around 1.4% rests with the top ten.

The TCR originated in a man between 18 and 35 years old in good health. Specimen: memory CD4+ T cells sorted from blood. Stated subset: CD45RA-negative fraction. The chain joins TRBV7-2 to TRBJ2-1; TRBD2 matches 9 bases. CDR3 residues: CASSLIAGVYNEQFF. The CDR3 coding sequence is TGTGCCAGCAGCTTAATAGCGGGAGTTTACAATGAGCAGTTCTTC. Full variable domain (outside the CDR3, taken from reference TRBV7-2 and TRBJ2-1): GAGVSQSPSNKVTEKGKDVELRCDPISGHTALYWYRQSLGQGLEFLIYFQGNSAPDKSGLPSDRFSAERTGGSVSTLTIQRTQQEDSAVYLCASSLIAGVYNEQFFGPGTRLTVL.